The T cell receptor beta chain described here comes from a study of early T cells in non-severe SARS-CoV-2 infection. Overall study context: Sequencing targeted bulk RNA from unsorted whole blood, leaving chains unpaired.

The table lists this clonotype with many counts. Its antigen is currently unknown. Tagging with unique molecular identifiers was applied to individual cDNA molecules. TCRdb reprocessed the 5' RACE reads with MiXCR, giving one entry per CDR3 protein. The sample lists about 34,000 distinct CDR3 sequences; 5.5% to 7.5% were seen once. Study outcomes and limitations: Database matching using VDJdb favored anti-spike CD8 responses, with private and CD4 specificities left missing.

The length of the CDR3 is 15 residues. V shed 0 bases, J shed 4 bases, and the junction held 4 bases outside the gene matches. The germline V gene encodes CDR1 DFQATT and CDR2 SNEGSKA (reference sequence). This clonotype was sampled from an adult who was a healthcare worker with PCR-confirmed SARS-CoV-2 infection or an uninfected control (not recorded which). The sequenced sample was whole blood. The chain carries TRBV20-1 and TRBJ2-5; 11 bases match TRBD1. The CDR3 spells CSARDGQGARETQYF. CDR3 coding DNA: TGCAGTGCTAGAGATGGACAGGGGGCCAGAGAGACCCAGTACTTC.